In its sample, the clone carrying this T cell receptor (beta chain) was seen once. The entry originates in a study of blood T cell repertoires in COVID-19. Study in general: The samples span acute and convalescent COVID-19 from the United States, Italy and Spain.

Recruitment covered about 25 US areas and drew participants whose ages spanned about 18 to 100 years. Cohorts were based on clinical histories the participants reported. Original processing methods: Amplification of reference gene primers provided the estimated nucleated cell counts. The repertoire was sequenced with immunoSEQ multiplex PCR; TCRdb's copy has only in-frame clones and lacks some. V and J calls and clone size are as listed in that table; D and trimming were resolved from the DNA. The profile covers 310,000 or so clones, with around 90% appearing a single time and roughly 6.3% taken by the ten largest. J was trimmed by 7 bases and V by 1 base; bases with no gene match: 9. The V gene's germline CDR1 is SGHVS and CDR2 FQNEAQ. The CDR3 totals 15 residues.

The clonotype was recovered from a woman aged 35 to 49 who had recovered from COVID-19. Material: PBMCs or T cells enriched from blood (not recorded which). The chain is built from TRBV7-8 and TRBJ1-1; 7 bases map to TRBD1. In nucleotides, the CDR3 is TGTGCCAGCAGCTTAGACGGAACAGGGGCGGATGAAGCTTTCTTT. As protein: CASSLDGTGADEAFF.